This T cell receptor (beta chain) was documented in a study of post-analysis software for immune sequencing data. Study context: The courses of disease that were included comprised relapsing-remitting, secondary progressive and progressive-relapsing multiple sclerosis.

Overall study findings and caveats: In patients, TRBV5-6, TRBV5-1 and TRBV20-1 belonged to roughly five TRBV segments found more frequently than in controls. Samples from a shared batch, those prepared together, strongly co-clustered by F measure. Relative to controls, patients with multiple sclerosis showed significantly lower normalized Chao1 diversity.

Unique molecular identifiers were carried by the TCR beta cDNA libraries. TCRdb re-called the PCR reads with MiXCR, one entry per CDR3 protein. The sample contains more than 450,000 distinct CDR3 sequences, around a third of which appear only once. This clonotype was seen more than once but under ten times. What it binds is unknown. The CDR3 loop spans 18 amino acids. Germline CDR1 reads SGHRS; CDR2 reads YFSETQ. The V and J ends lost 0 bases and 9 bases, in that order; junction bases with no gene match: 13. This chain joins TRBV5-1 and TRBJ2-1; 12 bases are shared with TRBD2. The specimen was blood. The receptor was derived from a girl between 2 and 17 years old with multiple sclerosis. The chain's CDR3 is CASSLGLAGGPSRVEQFF. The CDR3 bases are TGCGCCAGCAGCTTGGGTCTAGCGGGGGGGCCGAGCAGGGTTGAGCAGTTCTTC.